The 7 T cell receptor beta chains below were found in one sample sequenced in a study of blood T cell repertoires in COVID-19 (dated by TCRdb to 2019 to 2021). The protocol used for the library was the immunoSEQ multiplex PCR assay. Sourced from immuneACCESS, this table was stored by TCRdb with only in-frame sequences that have V and J called. A share of the clones is absent; for the studies checked, an unresolved V gene accounts for under half, and the remainder has no known explanation. The sample table records some 70,000 clones; more than 80% of these occur just once. Of the sample, less than 7.5% falls within the top ten clones. Sequenced sample: peripheral blood. These receptors originate from a woman older than 75 with active COVID-19.

V and J are TRBV6-5 and TRBJ1-4; 7 nucleotides match TRBD1. Germline values: CDR1 MNHEY, CDR2 SVGAGI. V shed 5 bases and J 3 bases; nucleotides not matched to a gene: 3. The CDR3 totals 14 residues. CDR3 sequence (DNA): TGTGCCAGCAGTCGGACAGGCCCTAATGAAAAACTGTTTTTT. Its protein is CASSRTGPNEKLFF.

V and J are TRBV4-2 and TRBJ2-5; 11 bases fit TRBD2. J was trimmed by 5 bases and V by 0 bases; bases with no gene match: 2. Looked up from germline, CDR1 is LGHNA and CDR2 is YNFKEQ. There are 15 residues in the CDR3. CDR3 coding DNA: TGTGCCAGCAGCCAAGATAGCGGGAGGGAGGAGACCCAGTACTTC. Amino acid sequence: CASSQDSGREETQYF.

This clone was counted once. The chain uses TRBV7-9 and TRBJ2-5; D unclear. This CDR3 spans 12 amino acids. Germline V gives CDR1 SEHNR, CDR2 FQNEAQ (reference sequence). Between the trimmed V and J ends, which lost 5 bases and 0 bases, there was a span of 4 bases. The CDR3 sequence: CASSPNQETQYF. The CDR3 DNA is TGTGCCAGCAGCCCCAACCAAGAGACCCAGTACTTC.

The CDR3 protein is CASSGGGREQFF. In DNA, the CDR3 is TGTGCCAGCAGCGGAGGCGGGAGGGAGCAGTTCTTC. The chain recombines TRBV9 with TRBJ2-1; 8 nucleotides match TRBD2. This CDR3 is 12 amino acids long. Germline V gene sequence: CDR1 SGDLS, CDR2 YYNGEE. The trim removed 3 bases at V and 10 bases at J, leaving 3 bases unmatched.

The chain has TRBV18 and TRBJ1-2; D gene unclear. This CDR3 has 13 residues. The germline gives CDR1 KGHSH, CDR2 LQKENI. Trimming removed 1 base at V and 2 bases at J, with 5 bases between. The CDR3 bases are TGTGCCAGCTCACCACGGGCCAACTATGGCTACACCTTC. Its translation: CASSPRANYGYTF.

The V and J genes are TRBV4-3 and TRBJ2-7, with TRBD2 identical over 7 bases. Germline V gives CDR1 LGHNA, CDR2 YSLEER. Germline trimming cut 6 bases from V and 2 bases from J; bases unmatched to any gene: 7. The length of the CDR3 is 14 residues. CDR3: CASSRGGSPYEQYF. The CDR3 bases are TGCGCCAGCAGTCGAGGCGGGAGCCCCTACGAGCAGTACTTC.

About this clone: At one end the junction does not follow the germline gene, possibly because of a read error. The chain joins TRBV7-9 to TRBJ2-3; 8 positions agree with TRBD1. The CDR3 totals 16 residues. Germline V gene lookup returns CDR1 SEHNR and CDR2 FQNEAQ (reference sequence). The CDR3 spells CASTLLGQGVTDTQYF. Written as DNA, the CDR3 is TGTGCCAGCACCTTACTAGGACAGGGTGTTACAGATACGCAGTATTTT.